The entry that follows covers one TCR beta chain sequence. Its antigen is unknown. The CDR3 has 22 residues. CDR1 is ENHRY, CDR2 SYGVKD, per germline. V lost 3 bases to trimming and J lost 4 bases; unmatched junction nucleotides: 24. The data derive from a study of T-cell memory formation after mild COVID-19. Study-level points and caveats: Contracting CD4+ clones sat mainly in CM and EM; CD8+ in EMRA. The appearance of some responding clones in pre-infection memory suggested that cross-reactive memory joined.

After 5'RACE with constant-segment primers, TCR alpha and TCR beta cDNA libraries carrying sample barcodes and UMIs were obtained. MiXCR, run by TCRdb on the 5' RACE reads, gives a single entry per CDR3 protein. The sample carries about 430,000 distinct CDR3 sequences, 18% recorded once. This receptor was obtained from a man aged 18 to 29 who had mild COVID-19 (a few samples of this study predate the infection). Cell type and time point are not known. Material for sequencing was PBMCs or a T cell subset sorted from them (not recorded which). The chain recombines TRBV10-3 with TRBJ1-6; TRBD1 matches at 7 bases. As DNA, the CDR3 is TGTGCCATCAGTGAATTGAATTCCTACGGGGACAGTGGGGAACCTTATAATTCACCCCTCCACTTT. Its translation: CAISELNSYGDSGEPYNSPLHF.